The 9 T cell receptor beta chains presented below share a single source sample, sequenced in a study of blood T cell repertoires in COVID-19. Clones were sequenced by immunoSEQ multiplex PCR, and TCRdb holds only the in-frame ones, with some missing. The sample contains 90,000 to 95,000 clones, more than 75% of which appear only once. The material sequenced was peripheral blood. The receptors originated from a woman older than 75 with active COVID-19.

The gene calls are TRBV3-1 (or the pseudogene TRBV3-2) and TRBJ2-3; 9 nucleotides line up with TRBD2. Germline CDR1 is LGHDT and CDR2 is YNNKEL (reference sequence). This CDR3 region has 16 residues. J was trimmed by 0 bases and V by 0 bases; bases with no gene match: 1. CDR3 protein: CASSQDLAGSTDTQYF. The CDR3, as DNA: TGTGCCAGCAGCCAAGATCTAGCGGGAAGCACAGATACGCAGTATTTT.

CDR3 in amino acids: CASSKNRGYQETQYF. The CDR3, as DNA: TGTGCCAGCAGCAAAAACAGGGGGTACCAAGAGACCCAGTACTTC. V and J are TRBV21-1 and TRBJ2-5; the table gives TRBD1 as D, unverified against the DNA. TRBV21-1 is termed a pseudogene. The length of the CDR3 is 15 residues.

J is TRBJ2-7 and V is TRBV4-2; TRBD2 matches at 7 bases. Germline CDR1 LGHNA, CDR2 YNFKEQ. J was trimmed by 6 bases and V by 4 bases; bases with no gene match: 15. The CDR3 is 16 residues long. The CDR3 is CASSPKGSSGGLEQYF. The CDR3 region has the DNA TGTGCCAGCAGCCCTAAGGGGTCCTCGGGGGGTCTCGAGCAGTACTTC.

The chain recombines TRBV9 with TRBJ2-7; possibly TRBD2 for D (6 bases). The CDR3 runs to 14 residues. Trimming removed 0 bases at V and 7 bases at J, with 14 bases between. Germline lookup yields CDR1 SGDLS and CDR2 YYNGEE. CDR3 in amino acids: CASSVGTGAWEQYF. The CDR3 coding sequence is TGTGCCAGCAGCGTAGGGACGGGAGCGTGGGAGCAGTACTTC.

This chain links TRBV28 with TRBJ2-7, with no clear D. Per germline, CDR1 MDHEN and CDR2 SYDVKM. The CDR3 consists of 15 residues. The V gene lost 6 bases and the J gene lost 0 bases, with 15 bases spanning the gap. Here the CDR3 DNA reads TGTGCCAGCAGAGTGACCCTCCCAGGCTCCTACGAGCAGTACTTC. It codes for CASRVTLPGSYEQYF.

This clone was seen only a few times. V gene TRBV7-2 combines with J gene TRBJ2-1, with TRBD1 matching over 10 bases. The CDR3 is made up of 15 amino acids. Per germline, CDR1 SGHTA and CDR2 FQGNSA. Unmatched junction bases numbered 11, after V lost 5 bases and J lost 10 bases. CDR3 protein: CASSTRQGAVLEQFF. In DNA, the CDR3 is TGTGCCAGCAGCACCCGACAGGGGGCTGTCCTAGAGCAGTTCTTC. Full variable domain (missing parts from reference TRBV7-2 and TRBJ2-1): GAGVSQSPSNKVTEKGKDVELRCDPISGHTALYWYRQSLGQGLEFLIYFQGNSAPDKSGLPSDRFSAERTGGSVSTLTIQRTQQEDSAVYLCASSTRQGAVLEQFFGPGTRLTVL.

The chain combines TRBV28 with TRBJ2-1; the match to TRBD2 covers 12 bases. The CDR3 covers 22 residues. The trim removed 5 bases at V and 3 bases at J, leaving 23 bases unmatched. The germline gives CDR1 MDHEN, CDR2 SYDVKM. CDR3 protein: CASSGRVPGPRTSGTYYNEQFF. CDR3 nucleotide sequence: TGTGCCAGCAGTGGCCGGGTCCCGGGCCCCCGGACTAGCGGGACGTACTACAATGAGCAGTTCTTC.

The chain links TRBV7-9 to TRBJ2-7; D is possibly TRBD2 (5 bases). This CDR3 region has 12 residues. V was trimmed by 2 bases and J by 5 bases, leaving 7 bases between them. Germline-derived CDR1 and CDR2 are SEHNR and FQNEAQ (reference sequence). This CDR3 reads CASSLNSDEQYF. CDR3 nucleotide sequence: TGTGCCAGCAGCTTAAATAGCGACGAGCAGTACTTC.

This sequence joins TRBV5-5 and TRBJ1-1, with D uncertain. Germline loops: CDR1 SGHKS, CDR2 YYEKEE (reference sequence). Trimming shortened V by 4 bases and J by 5 bases, and 15 bases separated the two germline ends. The CDR3 spans 14 residues. This CDR3 reads CASSTRPGLTEAFF. The CDR3 coding sequence is TGTGCCAGCAGCACCCGGCCGGGGTTAACTGAAGCTTTCTTT. The whole variable domain, remainder taken from reference TRBV5-5 and TRBJ1-1, is DAGVTQSPTHLIKTRGQQVTLRCSPISGHKSVSWYQQVLGQGPQFIFQYYEKEERGRGNFPDRFSARQFPNYSSELNVNALLLGDSALYLCASSTRPGLTEAFFGQGTRLTVV.